This TCR beta chain was sequenced for a study of graft-versus-host responses after intestinal transplantation. A remark on this clone: Its target is unknown.

The assay was immunoSEQ multiplex PCR, and TCRdb's table has in-frame clones only and misses some. The sample carries over 85,000 clones, over 85% recorded once. Study results and caveats: Individuals who had graft-donor T cell macrochimerism had allografts that showed high graft-versus-host to host-versus-graft clonal ratios. GvH clones surfaced in recipient marrow, some emerging earlier in ileum or blood.

Germline V gene lookup returns CDR1 MNHEY and CDR2 SMNVEV (reference sequence). V was pared by 4 bases and J by 5 bases, with 10 bases of the junction left unmatched. The CDR3 consists of 17 residues. Sample: unstimulated CD8+ T cells sorted from spleen or lymph node cells, taken before intestinal transplant. This receptor was identified in a human donor who received an intestinal transplant. The chain is built from TRBV27 and TRBJ2-1; 11 bases agree with TRBD2. The CDR3 here is CASSSLLLAGGNNEQFF. The CDR3 nucleotides are TGTGCCAGCAGTTCACTCTTGCTAGCGGGAGGTAACAATGAGCAGTTCTTC.